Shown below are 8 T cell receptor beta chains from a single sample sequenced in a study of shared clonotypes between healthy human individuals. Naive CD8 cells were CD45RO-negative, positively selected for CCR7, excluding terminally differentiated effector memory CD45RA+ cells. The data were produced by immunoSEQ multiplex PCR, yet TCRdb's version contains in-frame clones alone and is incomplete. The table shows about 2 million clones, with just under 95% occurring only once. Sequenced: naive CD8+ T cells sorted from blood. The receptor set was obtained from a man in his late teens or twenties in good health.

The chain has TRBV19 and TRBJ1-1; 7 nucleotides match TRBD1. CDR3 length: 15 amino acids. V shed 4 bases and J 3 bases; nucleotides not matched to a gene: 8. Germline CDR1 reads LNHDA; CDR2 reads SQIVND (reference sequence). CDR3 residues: CASSKYGGGYTEAFF. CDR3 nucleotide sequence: TGTGCCAGTAGTAAGTACGGAGGGGGCTACACTGAAGCTTTCTTT.

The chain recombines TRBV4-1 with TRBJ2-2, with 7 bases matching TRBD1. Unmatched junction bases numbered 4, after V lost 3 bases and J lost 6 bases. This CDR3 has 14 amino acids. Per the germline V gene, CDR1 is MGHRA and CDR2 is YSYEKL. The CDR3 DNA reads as TGCGCCAGCAGCCAGACAGGGACCGCCGGGGAGCTGTTTTTT. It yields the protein CASSQTGTAGELFF.

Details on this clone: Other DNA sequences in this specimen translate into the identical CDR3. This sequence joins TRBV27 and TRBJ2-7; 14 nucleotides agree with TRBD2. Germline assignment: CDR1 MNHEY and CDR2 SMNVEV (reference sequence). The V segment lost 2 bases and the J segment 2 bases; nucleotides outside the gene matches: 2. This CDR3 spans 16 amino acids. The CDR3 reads CASSLGLAGGTYEQYF. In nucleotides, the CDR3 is TGTGCCAGCAGTTTAGGACTAGCGGGGGGTACCTACGAGCAGTACTTC.

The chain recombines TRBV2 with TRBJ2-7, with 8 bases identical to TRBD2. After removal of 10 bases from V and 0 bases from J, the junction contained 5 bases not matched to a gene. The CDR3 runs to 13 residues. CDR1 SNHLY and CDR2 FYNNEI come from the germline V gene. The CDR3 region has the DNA TGTGCCACTAGCGGGCCAACCTCCTACGAGCAGTACTTC. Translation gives CATSGPTSYEQYF.

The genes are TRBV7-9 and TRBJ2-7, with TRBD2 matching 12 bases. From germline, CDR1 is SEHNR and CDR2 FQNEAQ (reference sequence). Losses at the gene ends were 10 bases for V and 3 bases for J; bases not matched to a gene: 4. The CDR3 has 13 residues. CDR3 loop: CAIRLAGDYEQYF. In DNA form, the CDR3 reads TGTGCCATCCGACTAGCGGGGGACTACGAGCAGTACTTC.

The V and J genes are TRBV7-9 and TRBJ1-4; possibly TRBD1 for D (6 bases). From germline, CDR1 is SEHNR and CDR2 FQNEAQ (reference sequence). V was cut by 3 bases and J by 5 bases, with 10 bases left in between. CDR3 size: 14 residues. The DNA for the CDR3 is TGTGCCAGCAGCTTTACAGGGCCCAATGAAAAACTGTTTTTT. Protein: CASSFTGPNEKLFF.

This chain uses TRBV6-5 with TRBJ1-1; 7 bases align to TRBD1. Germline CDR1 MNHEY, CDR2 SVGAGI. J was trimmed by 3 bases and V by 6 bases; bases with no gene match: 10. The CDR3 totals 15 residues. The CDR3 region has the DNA TGTGCCAGCAGCTACGGAGGGGGCGTGTACACTGAAGCTTTCTTT. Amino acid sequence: CASSYGGGVYTEAFF.

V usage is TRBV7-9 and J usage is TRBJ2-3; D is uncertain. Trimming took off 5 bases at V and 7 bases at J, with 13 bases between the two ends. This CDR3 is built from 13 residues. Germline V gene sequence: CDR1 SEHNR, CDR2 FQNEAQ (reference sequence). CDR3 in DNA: TGTGCCAGCAGCCCCCGCGATGGCTATACGCAGTATTTT. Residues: CASSPRDGYTQYF.